The 20 T cell receptor beta chains given below trace back to one sample, sequenced in a study of T cells in localized non-small cell lung cancer (dated by TCRdb to the early 2020s). The library was generated by the immunoSEQ multiplex PCR assay. TCRdb took over this immuneACCESS table, retaining in-frame rearrangements with V and J assigned. Such tables are incomplete; in checked studies, under half of the missing clones stem from an unresolved V gene, and the remainder is unexplained. The sample contains 5,500 to 7,000 clones, 40% to 45% of them found a single time. About 9.3% of the sample is held by the ten biggest clonotypes. Sequencing was performed on lung tumor tissue, taken before any cancer treatment. These receptors came from a woman aged 40-75 years with stage II squamous cell lung carcinoma.

This clone was seen only a few times. The rearrangement joins TRBV6-8 to TRBJ2-1; no clear D gene. V was pared by 6 bases and J by 8 bases, with 14 bases between. The germline V gene has CDR1 MNHGY and CDR2 SAAAGT. The CDR3 covers 13 residues. CDR3 in amino acids: CASRSGGSYEQFF. Written as DNA, the CDR3 is TGTGCCAGCAGGTCAGGCGGTTCCTATGAGCAGTTCTTC.

The rearrangement links TRBV6-8 to TRBJ1-5; no definite D call. Germline CDR1 is MNHGY and CDR2 is SAAAGT. V was pared by 6 bases and J by 2 bases, with 5 bases between. The length of the CDR3 is 12 residues. In DNA, the CDR3 is TGTGCCAGCAGGCGTGGCAATCAGCCCCAGCATTTT. Amino acid sequence: CASRRGNQPQHF.

This clone was counted between two and nine times. The genes are TRBV19 and TRBJ1-1; 9 bases line up with TRBD1. The germline gives CDR1 LNHDA, CDR2 SQIVND (reference sequence). The CDR3 is made up of 14 amino acids. The J segment lost 0 bases and the V segment lost 7 bases, leaving 3 bases of the junction unmatched. CDR3 sequence reads: CASMRTGVNTEAFF. Here the CDR3 DNA reads TGTGCCAGTATGAGGACAGGGGTGAACACTGAAGCTTTCTTT.

V usage is TRBV9 and J usage is TRBJ1-1, with D perhaps matching TRBD1 (6 bases). CDR3 size: 13 residues. Trimming removed 9 bases at V and 6 bases at J, with 18 bases between. CDR1 and CDR2 from the germline V gene are SGDLS and YYNGEE. In nucleotides, the CDR3 is TGTGCCACCACCCGTGGGGGGCAGGCTGAAGCTTTCTTT. Protein: CATTRGGQAEAFF.

This clone was detected a few times. The CDR3 spells CASSYRGLAGGHQRADTQYF. The CDR3 DNA reads TGTGCCAGCAGTTACAGGGGACTAGCGGGAGGGCACCAACGGGCAGATACGCAGTATTTT. The genes are TRBV6-8 and TRBJ2-3; TRBD2 matches 16 bases. J gave up 4 bases and V 2 bases, and 12 bases lay outside the gene matches. CDR1 and CDR2 from the germline V gene are MNHGY and SAAAGT. The CDR3 consists of 20 residues.

The chain is built from TRBV14 and TRBJ2-2; no clear D gene. V was pared by 4 bases and J by 6 bases, with 9 bases between. CDR3 length: 13 amino acids. Germline V gives CDR1 SGHDN, CDR2 FVKESK. For the CDR3, the DNA is TGTGCCAGCAGCCTAGATACGGCCGGGGAGCTGTTTTTT. Its translation: CASSLDTAGELFF.

The genes are TRBV1 and TRBJ2-2. TRBV1 is termed a pseudogene. The CDR3 sequence is 16 residues long. As DNA, the CDR3 is TGCGCCAGCAGCAAGGGGGGCGGCGGGACGTATGGGGAGCTGTTTTTT. Protein sequence: CASSKGGGGTYGELFF.

V is TRBV28 and J is TRBJ1-3; a possible D gene is TRBD1 (5 bases). This CDR3 region has 15 residues. Germline-derived CDR1 and CDR2 are MDHEN and SYDVKM. V lost 2 bases and J lost 11, with 19 bases in between. The CDR3 region is CASSLIEIGTGPIYF. CDR3 sequence (DNA): TGTGCCAGCAGTTTAATTGAAATTGGCACAGGCCCCATATATTTT. Combining the CDR3 with reference TRBV28 and TRBJ1-3 gives the whole variable domain DVKVTQSSRYLVKRTGEKVFLECVQDMDHENMFWYRQDPGLGLRLIYFSYDVKMKEKGDIPEGYSVSREKKERFSLILESASTNQTSMYLCASSLIEIGTGPIYFGEGSWLTVV.

The genes are TRBV11-3 and TRBJ2-5; D might be TRBD1 or TRBD2, each matching 5 bases. The CDR3 extends over 14 amino acids. In germline, CDR1 is SGHNT, CDR2 YENEEA. V lost 5 bases, J lost 5 bases, and 15 bases lay in between. Here the CDR3 DNA reads TGTGCCAGCAGCCCCCGGGGCCTCCGGGAGACCCAGTACTTC. Protein product: CASSPRGLRETQYF.

This clone was observed a handful of times. This chain connects TRBV30 to TRBJ2-1; D remains unclear. CDR1 and CDR2 from the germline V gene are GTSNPN and SVGIG (reference sequence). The CDR3 totals 15 residues. Trimming shortened V by 0 bases and J by 0 bases, and 9 bases separated the two germline ends. The CDR3 protein is CAWSVASSSYNEQFF. CDR3 coding DNA: TGTGCCTGGAGTGTAGCTTCGAGCTCCTACAATGAGCAGTTCTTC.

This clone is deemed medium-sized (0.01 to 0.1%). The chain links TRBV9 to TRBJ1-6; the D gene is possibly TRBD1 (6 bases). The CDR3 totals 15 residues. Trimming shortened V by 5 bases and J by 5 bases, and 14 bases separated the two germline ends. Germline V gene data show CDR1 as SGDLS and CDR2 as YYNGEE. CDR3 bases: TGTGCCAGCAGTAATGGACAGCGTAATAATTCACCCCTCCACTTT. Translating gives CASSNGQRNNSPLHF.

V usage is TRBV19 and J usage is TRBJ1-2; a possible D gene is TRBD1 (6 bases). CDR1 LNHDA and CDR2 SQIVND come from the germline V gene (reference sequence). The V gene lost 6 bases and the J gene lost 2 bases, with 10 bases spanning the gap. The CDR3 consists of 13 residues. This CDR3 reads CASRQGGNYGYTF. The CDR3 DNA reads TGTGCCAGTAGACAGGGAGGAAACTATGGCTACACCTTC.

This chain links TRBV11-3 with TRBJ2-4; 7 nucleotides line up with TRBD1. Germline CDR1 is SGHNT and CDR2 is YENEEA. There are 15 residues in the CDR3. J gave up 8 bases and V 1 base, and 8 bases lay outside the gene matches. Here the CDR3 DNA reads TGTGCCAGCAGCTTAGGGGACAGCCTAAGACACATTCAGTACTTC. It codes for CASSLGDSLRHIQYF.

V and J are TRBV30 and TRBJ2-3; weak D call: TRBD2 (6 bases). The V end was cut by 0 bases, the J end by 2 bases, with 9 bases between. The CDR3 spans 14 residues. The germline V gene encodes CDR1 GTSNPN and CDR2 SVGIG (reference sequence). The CDR3 spells CAWSVERATDTQYF. CDR3 in DNA: TGTGCCTGGAGTGTAGAGCGGGCCACAGATACGCAGTATTTT. The whole variable domain, remainder taken from reference TRBV30 and TRBJ2-3, is SQTIHQWPATLVQPVGSPLSLECTVEGTSNPNLYWYRQAAGRGLQLLFYSVGIGQISSEVPQNLSASRPQDRQFILSSKKLLLSDSGFYLCAWSVERATDTQYFGPGTRLTVL.

The J gene is TRBJ2-7, the V gene TRBV19; 9 bases fit TRBD1. Germline CDR1 LNHDA, CDR2 SQIVND (reference sequence). The CDR3 is 15 residues long. Losses at the gene ends were 4 bases for V and 0 bases for J; bases not matched to a gene: 4. Here the CDR3 reads CASSNPGQGSYEQYF. The CDR3 nucleotides read TGTGCCAGTAGTAATCCGGGACAGGGCTCCTACGAGCAGTACTTC.

The J gene is TRBJ1-1, the V gene TRBV28; 7 bases agree with TRBD1. This CDR3 contains 14 residues. Germline trimming cut 5 bases from V and 1 base from J; bases unmatched to any gene: 4. From germline, CDR1 is MDHEN and CDR2 SYDVKM. CDR3 in amino acids: CASSLGQKNTEAFF. The CDR3 region has the DNA TGTGCCAGCAGTCTGGGACAGAAGAACACTGAAGCTTTCTTT. The variable domain in full, with the rest retrieved from reference TRBV28 and TRBJ1-1, is DVKVTQSSRYLVKRTGEKVFLECVQDMDHENMFWYRQDPGLGLRLIYFSYDVKMKEKGDIPEGYSVSREKKERFSLILESASTNQTSMYLCASSLGQKNTEAFFGQGTRLTVV.

This clone was detected a few times. CDR3 nucleotide sequence: TGTGCCAGCAGCACCGTGGACAGGGGTGGATACGAGCAGTACTTC. This codes for CASSTVDRGGYEQYF. The V call is TRBV6-8, the J call TRBJ2-7; 9 positions match TRBD1. V lost 6 bases to trimming and J lost 4 bases; unmatched junction nucleotides: 10. CDR3 length: 15 residues. Germline loops: CDR1 MNHGY, CDR2 SAAAGT.

V usage is TRBV11-3 and J usage is TRBJ1-5; D possibly corresponds to TRBD1 (5 bases). The V and J ends lost 5 bases and 7 bases respectively, with 18 bases between them. The CDR3 covers 15 residues. The germline V gene encodes CDR1 SGHNT and CDR2 YENEEA. The CDR3 DNA is TGTGCCAGCAGCCAAGGGGCAGGTCATCGGCAGCCCCAGCATTTT. It translates to CASSQGAGHRQPQHF.

In DNA, the CDR3 is TGCAGCGTTGACGCGGGACAGGGGACAGGCTACACCTTC. It is translated as CSVDAGQGTGYTF. The chain joins TRBV29-1 to TRBJ1-2, with 10 bases identical to TRBD1. This CDR3 comprises 13 residues. The V gene end was trimmed by 3 bases and the J gene end by 8 bases; junction bases not matched to a gene: 6. Germline V gene sequence: CDR1 SQVTM, CDR2 ANQGSEA.

This clone is labeled medium-sized. This sequence joins TRBV11-3 and TRBJ2-5, with 8 bases matching TRBD1. V was pared by 5 bases and J by 3 bases, with 5 bases of the junction left unmatched. Germline V CDR1 and CDR2: SGHNT, YENEEA. This CDR3 has 14 residues. CDR3 bases: TGTGCCAGCAGCCGGGGACAGGAGGAAGAGACCCAGTACTTC. As protein: CASSRGQEEETQYF.